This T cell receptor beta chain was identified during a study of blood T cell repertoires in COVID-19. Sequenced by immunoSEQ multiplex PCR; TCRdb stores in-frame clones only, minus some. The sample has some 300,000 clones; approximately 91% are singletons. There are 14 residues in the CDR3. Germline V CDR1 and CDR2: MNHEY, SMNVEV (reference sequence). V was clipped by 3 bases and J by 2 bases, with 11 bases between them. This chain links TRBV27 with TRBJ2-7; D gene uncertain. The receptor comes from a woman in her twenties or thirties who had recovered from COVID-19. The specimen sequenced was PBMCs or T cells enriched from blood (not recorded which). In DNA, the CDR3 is TGTGCCAGCAGTTTTGGCAGGCTAACCTACGAGCAGTACTTC. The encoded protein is CASSFGRLTYEQYF.